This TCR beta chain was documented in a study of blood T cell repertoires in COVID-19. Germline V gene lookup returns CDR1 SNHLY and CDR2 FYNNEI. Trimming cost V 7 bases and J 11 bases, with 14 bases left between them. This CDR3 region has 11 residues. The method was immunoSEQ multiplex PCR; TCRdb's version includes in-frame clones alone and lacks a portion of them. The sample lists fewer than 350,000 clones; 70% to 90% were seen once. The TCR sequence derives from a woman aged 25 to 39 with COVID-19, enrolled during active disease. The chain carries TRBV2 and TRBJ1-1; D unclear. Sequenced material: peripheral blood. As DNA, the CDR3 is TGTGCCAGCATCTTCGAGGGTCAGGCTTTCTTT. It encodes CASIFEGQAFF.